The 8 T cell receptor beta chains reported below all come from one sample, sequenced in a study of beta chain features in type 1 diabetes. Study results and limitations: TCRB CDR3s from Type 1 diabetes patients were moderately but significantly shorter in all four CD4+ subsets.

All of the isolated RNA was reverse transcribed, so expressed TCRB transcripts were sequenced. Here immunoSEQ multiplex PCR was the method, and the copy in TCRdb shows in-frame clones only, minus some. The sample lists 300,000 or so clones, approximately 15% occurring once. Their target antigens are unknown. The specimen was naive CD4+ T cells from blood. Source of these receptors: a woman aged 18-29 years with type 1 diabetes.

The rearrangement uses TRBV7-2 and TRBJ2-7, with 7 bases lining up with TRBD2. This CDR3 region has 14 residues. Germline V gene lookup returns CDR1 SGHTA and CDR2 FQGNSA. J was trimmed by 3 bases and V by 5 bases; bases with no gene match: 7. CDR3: CASSLGLAVYEQYF. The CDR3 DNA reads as TGTGCCAGCAGCCTTGGGCTAGCGGTCTACGAGCAGTACTTC.

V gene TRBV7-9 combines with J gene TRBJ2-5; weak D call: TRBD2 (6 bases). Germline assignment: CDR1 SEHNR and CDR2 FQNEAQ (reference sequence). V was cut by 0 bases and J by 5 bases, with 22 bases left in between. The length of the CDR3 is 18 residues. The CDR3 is CASSLALLAGRPRETQYF. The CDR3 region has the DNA TGTGCCAGCAGCTTAGCGTTACTGGCGGGGCGGCCACGGGAGACCCAGTACTTC. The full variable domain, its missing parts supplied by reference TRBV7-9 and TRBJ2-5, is DTGVSQNPRHKITKRGQNVTFRCDPISEHNRLYWYRQTLGQGPEFLTYFQNEAQLEKSRLLSDRFSAERPKGSFSTLEIQRTEQGDSAMYLCASSLALLAGRPRETQYFGPGTRLLVL.

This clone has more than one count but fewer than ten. As DNA, the CDR3 is TGCGCCAGCAGCTGGGACAACACCTACGAGCAGTACTTC. Translating gives CASSWDNTYEQYF. The V and J genes are TRBV5-1 and TRBJ2-7, with D perhaps matching TRBD1 (6 bases). The germline V gene has CDR1 SGHRS and CDR2 YFSETQ. The V gene lost 3 bases and the J gene lost 2 bases, with 9 bases spanning the gap. The CDR3 spans 13 residues.

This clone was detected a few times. This CDR3 reads CASSPPQGFDYGYTF. The CDR3 coding sequence is TGTGCCAGCTCACCACCCCAGGGGTTTGACTATGGCTACACCTTC. V gene TRBV18 combines with J gene TRBJ1-2, with D possibly being TRBD1 (6 bases). Germline assignment: CDR1 KGHSH and CDR2 LQKENI. With 0 bases removed from V and 3 bases from J, the gap between germline ends came to 11 bases. This CDR3 contains 15 residues.

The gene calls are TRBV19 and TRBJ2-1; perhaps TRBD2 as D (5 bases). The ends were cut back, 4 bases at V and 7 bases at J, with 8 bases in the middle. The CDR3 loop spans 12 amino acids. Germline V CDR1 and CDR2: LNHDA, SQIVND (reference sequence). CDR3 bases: TGTGCCAGTAGTACGGACTGGAATGAGCAGTTCTTC. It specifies CASSTDWNEQFF.

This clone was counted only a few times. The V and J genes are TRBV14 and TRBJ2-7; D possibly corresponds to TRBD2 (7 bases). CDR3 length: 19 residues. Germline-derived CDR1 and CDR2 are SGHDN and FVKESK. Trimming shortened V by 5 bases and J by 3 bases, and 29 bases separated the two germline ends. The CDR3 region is CASSKSTPIWGGLLYEQYF. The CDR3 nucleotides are TGTGCCAGCAGCAAAAGTACGCCGATTTGGGGGGGCCTCCTCTACGAGCAGTACTTC. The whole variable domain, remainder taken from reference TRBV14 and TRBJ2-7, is EAGVTQFPSHSVIEKGQTVTLRCDPISGHDNLYWYRRVMGKEIKFLLHFVKESKQDESGMPNNRFLAERTGGTYSTLKVQPAELEDSGVYFCASSKSTPIWGGLLYEQYFGPGTRLTVT.

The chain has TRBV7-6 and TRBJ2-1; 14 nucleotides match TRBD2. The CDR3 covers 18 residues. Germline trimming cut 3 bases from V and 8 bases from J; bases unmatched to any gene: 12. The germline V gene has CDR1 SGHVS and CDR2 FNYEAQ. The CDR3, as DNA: TGTGCCAGCAGCTTCCCGACTAGCGGGAGGGATAAGAGGGATGAGCAGTTCTTC. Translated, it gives CASSFPTSGRDKRDEQFF.

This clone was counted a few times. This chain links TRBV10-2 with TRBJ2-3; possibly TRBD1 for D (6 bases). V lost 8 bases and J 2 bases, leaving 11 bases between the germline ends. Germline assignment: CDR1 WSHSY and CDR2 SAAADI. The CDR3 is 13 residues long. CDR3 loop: CASYRELTDTQYF. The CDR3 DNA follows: TGCGCCAGCTACAGGGAACTCACAGATACGCAGTATTTT.